One sample yielded the 24 T cell receptor beta chains listed below, sequenced in a study of Graves' ophthalmopathy and Graves' hyperthyroidism. The authors amplified TCR beta CDR3 regions, and they did so from RNA transcripts for repertoire sequencing. HTBI primers were used in a first-round RT-PCR, which preceded a second-round multiplex PCR. One entry per CDR3 protein, called by TCRdb with MiXCR from the multiplex PCR reads. This sample yields some 47,000 distinct CDR3 sequences, of which 50% are seen a single time; approximately 23% belongs to the top ten. The sample consisted of peripheral blood. Receptors were obtained from an adult man with Graves' ophthalmopathy.

The chain has TRBV19 and TRBJ2-7; a possible D gene is TRBD1 (6 bases). CDR1 and CDR2 from the germline V gene are LNHDA and SQIVND (reference sequence). Trimming removed 3 bases from V and 7 bases from J, with 13 bases in between. The CDR3 has 13 amino acids. CDR3 DNA sequence: TGTGCCAGTAGTATTGGCCCCAGGGGTGAGCAGTACTTC. It is translated as CASSIGPRGEQYF.

The table lists this clonotype with many counts. The V gene is TRBV12-3 or TRBV12-4, the J gene TRBJ2-1; D may be TRBD2 (7 bases). The length of the CDR3 is 16 residues. V lost 6 bases to trimming and J lost 10 bases, with 25 bases between them. The CDR3 DNA reads TGTGCCAGCAGCAGCTCACTGGGGGGCGGGGGAAGGGAGCAGTTCTTC. The encoded protein is CASSSSLGGGGREQFF.

In its sample, this clonotype was seen many times. This chain joins TRBV6-1 and TRBJ2-7; D possibly corresponds to TRBD2 (6 bases). Trimming stripped 2 bases from V and 9 bases from J, with 11 bases between. The germline V gene encodes CDR1 MNHNS and CDR2 SASEGT. This CDR3 contains 12 residues. The CDR3, as DNA: TGTGCCAGCAGTGAAAGGAGGGAGATGCAGTACTTC. Residues: CASSERREMQYF.

Only a few counts were recorded for this clonotype. V is TRBV10-3 and J is TRBJ2-5, with D possibly TRBD1 on 6 matching bases. Deletions cut 0 bases from V and 4 bases from J, with 9 bases between. Per germline, CDR1 ENHRY and CDR2 SYGVKD. The CDR3 contains 14 residues. The CDR3 sequence: CAISESGQGETQYF. The CDR3 DNA sequence: TGTGCCATCAGTGAGTCGGGACAAGGAGAGACCCAGTACTTC.

This clonotype was recorded at least ten times. The rearrangement uses TRBV7-3 and TRBJ1-1, with D possibly TRBD1 on 6 matching bases. V lost 0 bases and J lost 3, with 11 bases in between. The CDR3 has 15 amino acids. The germline gives CDR1 SGHTA, CDR2 FQGTGA. DNA of the CDR3: TGTGCCAGCAGCTTAACTGCAGGGGACGACACTGAAGCTTTCTTT. Protein: CASSLTAGDDTEAFF.

This clonotype is classed as medium-sized. The chain combines TRBV2 with TRBJ2-7; weak D call: TRBD1 (5 bases). Germline-derived CDR1 and CDR2 are SNHLY and FYNNEI. Trimming removed 4 bases at V and 3 bases at J, with 13 bases between. The CDR3 consists of 14 residues. The CDR3 loop is CASSVAQGFYEQYF. DNA of the CDR3: TGTGCCAGCAGTGTGGCCCAGGGCTTCTACGAGCAGTACTTC.

This clonotype appeared many times. The chain combines TRBV30 with TRBJ2-7; D call uncertain. Trimming stripped 5 bases from V and 3 bases from J, with 14 bases between. Germline V CDR1 and CDR2: GTSNPN, SVGIG (reference sequence). The CDR3 is made up of 13 amino acids. In nucleotides, the CDR3 is TGTGCCTGGGACCAAAAACGTGGCTACGAGCAGTACTTC. It yields the protein CAWDQKRGYEQYF.

This clonotype was found a few times. The rearrangement uses TRBV10-3 and TRBJ1-1; D is ambiguous. The V gene lost 7 bases and the J gene lost 1 base, with 10 bases spanning the gap. There are 13 residues in the CDR3. Per germline, CDR1 ENHRY and CDR2 SYGVKD. Here the CDR3 DNA reads TGTGCCATCAATGTAGCCGGGAACACTGAAGCTTTCTTT. This codes for CAINVAGNTEAFF.

This clonotype was found many times. The chain recombines TRBV13 with TRBJ1-6; 7 bases map to TRBD1. With 0 bases clipped from V and 9 bases from J, the junction kept 14 bases outside the gene matches. The CDR3 covers 18 residues. Germline CDR1 PRHDT, CDR2 FYEKMQ (reference sequence). This CDR3 is CASSLGPTGRAGGSPLHF. The CDR3 DNA is TGTGCCAGCAGCTTAGGCCCGACAGGGAGGGCAGGCGGTTCACCCCTCCACTTT. Full variable domain (outside the CDR3, taken from reference TRBV13 and TRBJ1-6): AAGVIQSPRHLIKEKRETATLKCYPIPRHDTVYWYQQGPGQDPQFLISFYEKMQSDKGSIPDRFSAQQFSDYHSELNMSSLELGDSALYFCASSLGPTGRAGGSPLHFGNGTRLTVT.

V and J are TRBV9 and TRBJ1-2; D might be TRBD1 (5 bases). Germline values: CDR1 SGDLS, CDR2 YYNGEE. The CDR3 is 17 amino acids. V was trimmed by 4 bases and J by 8 bases, leaving 27 bases between them. CDR3 nucleotides: TGTGCCAGCAGCACACCGGGTCAGGGTTTATCGTTACGCGGCTACACCTTC. Amino acids: CASSTPGQGLSLRGYTF.

This clonotype was observed many times. The chain has TRBV3-1 and TRBJ1-1; D gene uncertain. V dropped 1 base and J dropped 8 bases, with 8 bases sitting between them. The V gene's germline CDR1 is LGHDT and CDR2 YNNKEL (reference sequence). This CDR3 comprises 12 residues. CDR3 sequence: CASSQGRREAFF. The CDR3 bases are TGTGCCAGCAGCCAAGGGCGCAGAGAAGCTTTCTTT.

This clonotype was found many times. The chain carries TRBV7-3 and TRBJ2-7, with TRBD1 identical over 7 bases. With V trimmed by 1 base and J by 1 base, 4 bases remained unmatched. The CDR3 runs 15 residues. Germline assignment: CDR1 SGHTA and CDR2 FQGTGA. The CDR3 DNA follows: TGTGCCAGCAGCTTAAGAGGGGACAGTTCCTACGAGCAGTACTTC. Translation gives CASSLRGDSSYEQYF.

This clonotype came up many times. The chain combines TRBV12-3 or TRBV12-4 with TRBJ2-1; D possibly corresponds to TRBD2 (5 bases). CDR3 length equals 13 residues. V lost 6 bases, J lost 7 bases, and 13 bases lay in between. The DNA for the CDR3 is TGTGCCAGCAGACCCCCCCCGGGGAATGAGCAGTTCTTC. This encodes CASRPPPGNEQFF.

This clonotype was counted at least ten times. The chain employs TRBV7-9 and TRBJ1-1; TRBD1 matches 10 bases. V trimming: 3 bases; J trimming: 7 bases; junction bases outside the gene matches: 5. The CDR3 is 14 residues long. The germline V gene has CDR1 SEHNR and CDR2 FQNEAQ (reference sequence). CDR3: CASSLWDRGSEAFF. The CDR3 DNA is TGTGCCAGCAGCTTGTGGGACAGGGGTAGTGAAGCTTTCTTT.

A few counts support this clonotype. The gene calls are TRBV7-8 and TRBJ1-6; D is undetermined. The CDR3 is 13 residues long. Germline-derived CDR1 and CDR2 are SGHVS and FQNEAQ. Trimming cost V 4 bases and J 10 bases, with 11 bases left between them. The DNA of the CDR3 is TGTGCCAGCAGCTCGGCAGCGGTGTCACCCCTCCACTTT. Its translation: CASSSAAVSPLHF. Full variable domain (rest looked up from reference TRBV7-8 and TRBJ1-6): GAGVSQSPRYKVAKRGQDVALRCDPISGHVSLFWYQQALGQGPEFLTYFQNEAQLDKSGLPSDRFFAERPEGSVSTLKIQRTQQEDSAVYLCASSSAAVSPLHFGNGTRLTVT.

V gene TRBV20-1 combines with J gene TRBJ2-7; D tentatively fits TRBD1 or TRBD2 (5 bases each). The V gene lost 6 bases and the J gene lost 4 bases, with 13 bases spanning the gap. CDR1 is DFQATT, CDR2 SNEGSKA, per germline (reference sequence). There are 12 residues in the CDR3. CDR3 residues: CSANPGGYEQYF. The DNA of the CDR3 is TGCAGTGCCAACCCTGGGGGTTACGAGCAGTACTTC.

The chain links TRBV4-2 to TRBJ2-3, with 7 bases identical to TRBD2. The CDR3 spans 15 residues. Germline V lookup: CDR1 LGHNA, CDR2 YNFKEQ. The J segment lost 7 bases and the V segment lost 1 base, leaving 8 bases of the junction unmatched. CDR3 bases: TGTGCCAGCAGCCAAGCCAGCGGGGTCACGTATACGCAGTATTTT. Translation gives CASSQASGVTYTQYF.

V gene TRBV5-1 combines with J gene TRBJ1-5, with D possibly being TRBD1 (5 bases). V was trimmed by 4 bases and J by 0 bases, leaving 11 bases between them. Germline V gene sequence: CDR1 SGHRS, CDR2 YFSETQ. CDR3 size: 15 residues. CDR3: CASSQGTDSNQPQHF. The DNA of the CDR3 is TGCGCCAGCAGCCAAGGGACGGATAGCAATCAGCCCCAGCATTTT. The entire variable domain, with the rest obtained from reference TRBV5-1 and TRBJ1-5, is as follows: KAGVTQTPRYLIKTRGQQVTLSCSPISGHRSVSWYQQTPGQGLQFLFEYFSETQRNKGNFPGRFSGRQFSNSRSEMNVSTLELGDSALYLCASSQGTDSNQPQHFGDGTRLSIL.

The J gene is TRBJ2-7, the V gene TRBV20-1; possibly TRBD2 for D (5 bases). Germline V gene sequence: CDR1 DFQATT, CDR2 SNEGSKA (reference sequence). Trimming removed 0 bases from V and 0 bases from J, with 12 bases in between. The CDR3 loop spans 15 amino acids. The CDR3 region is CSARDPSGGSYEQYF. The CDR3 nucleotides read TGCAGTGCTAGAGATCCCAGCGGAGGCTCCTACGAGCAGTACTTC.

V and J are TRBV20-1 and TRBJ2-7, with 9 positions matching TRBD2. Trimming cost V 8 bases and J 7 bases; bases outside gene matches: 9. The CDR3 sequence is 12 residues long. Germline loops: CDR1 DFQATT, CDR2 SNEGSKA (reference sequence). In DNA, the CDR3 is TGCAGTTGGGTAGCGGGAGTGGTGGAGCAGTACTTC. Amino acid sequence: CSWVAGVVEQYF.

The chain links TRBV20-1 to TRBJ2-5; possibly TRBD1 for D (6 bases). This CDR3 is 13 amino acids long. Trimming took 2 bases from V and 5 from J, leaving 12 bases between them. Germline-derived CDR1 and CDR2 are DFQATT and SNEGSKA (reference sequence). CDR3 sequence (DNA): TGCAGTGCTAGACAGGGGTCGGGGGAGACCCAGTACTTC. Residues: CSARQGSGETQYF.

In regard to this clonotype: Without the conserved terminal phenylalanine or tryptophan, this CDR3 likely stems from a read error. This rearrangement joins TRBV6-5 to TRBJ2-1; 8 bases are shared with TRBD2. The CDR3 consists of 12 residues. The germline CDR1 and CDR2 sequences are MNHEY and SVGAGI. The CDR3 bases are TGTGCCACTTTAGCGGGGAGGAATGATCAGTTCTTA. The encoded protein is CATLAGRNDQFL.

This chain joins TRBV7-3 and TRBJ2-1, with a possible D match to TRBD1 (5 bases). Germline V gene lookup returns CDR1 SGHTA and CDR2 FQGTGA. CDR3 size: 12 residues. V gave up 5 bases and J gave up 9 bases, with 11 bases separating them. Written as DNA, the CDR3 is TGTGCCAGCAGCAGCAGGGATGGTGAGCAGTTCTTC. Protein: CASSSRDGEQFF. Based on the CDR3 plus reference TRBV7-3 and TRBJ2-1, the full variable domain is GAGVSQTPSNKVTEKGKYVELRCDPISGHTALYWYRQSLGQGPEFLIYFQGTGAADDSGLPNDRFFAVRPEGSVSTLKIQRTERGDSAVYLCASSSRDGEQFFGPGTRLTVL.

This clonotype was counted ten times or more. V usage is TRBV6-6 and J usage is TRBJ2-5, with 8 bases fitting TRBD1. Per the germline V gene, CDR1 is MNHNY and CDR2 is SVGAGI (reference sequence). This CDR3 spans 15 amino acids. V was clipped by 6 bases and J by 5 bases; unmatched bases: 11. Here the CDR3 reads CASSVQGGHGETQYF. The CDR3 DNA follows: TGTGCCAGCAGCGTACAGGGGGGACACGGGGAGACCCAGTACTTC.